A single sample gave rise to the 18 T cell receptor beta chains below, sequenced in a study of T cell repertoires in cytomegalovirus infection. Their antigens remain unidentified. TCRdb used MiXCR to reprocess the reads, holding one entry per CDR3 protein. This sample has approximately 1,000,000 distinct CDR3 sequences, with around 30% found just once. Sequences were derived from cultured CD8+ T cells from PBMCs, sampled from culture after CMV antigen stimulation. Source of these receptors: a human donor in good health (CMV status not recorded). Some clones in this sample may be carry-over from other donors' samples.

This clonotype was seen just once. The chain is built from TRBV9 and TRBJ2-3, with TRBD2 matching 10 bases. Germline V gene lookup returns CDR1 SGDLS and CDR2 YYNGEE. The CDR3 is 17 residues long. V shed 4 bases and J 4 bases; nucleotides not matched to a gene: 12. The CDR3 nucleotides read TGTGCCAGCAGCCCTCAATGGGAAGCGGGGGGGCCAGATACGCAGTATTTT. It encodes CASSPQWEAGGPDTQYF.

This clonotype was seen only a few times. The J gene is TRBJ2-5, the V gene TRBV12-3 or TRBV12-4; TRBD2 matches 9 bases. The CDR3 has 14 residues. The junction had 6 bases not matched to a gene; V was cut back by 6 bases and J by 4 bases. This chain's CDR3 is CASRGRGGRETQYF. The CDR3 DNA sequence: TGTGCCAGCAGGGGGCGGGGGGGCCGAGAGACCCAGTACTTC.

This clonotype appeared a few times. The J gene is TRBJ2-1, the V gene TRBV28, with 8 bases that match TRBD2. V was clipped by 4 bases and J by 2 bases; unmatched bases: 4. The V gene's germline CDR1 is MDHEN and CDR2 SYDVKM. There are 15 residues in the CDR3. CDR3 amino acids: CASSSRTSPYNEQFF. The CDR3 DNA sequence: TGTGCCAGCAGTTCCCGGACTAGCCCCTACAATGAGCAGTTCTTC.

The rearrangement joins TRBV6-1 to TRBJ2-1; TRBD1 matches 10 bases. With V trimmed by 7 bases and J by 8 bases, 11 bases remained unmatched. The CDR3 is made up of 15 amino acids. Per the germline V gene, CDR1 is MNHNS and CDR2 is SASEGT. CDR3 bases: TGTGCCAGCAATTCCCCAAGGGACAGGGGCGATGAGCAGTTCTTC. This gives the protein CASNSPRDRGDEQFF.

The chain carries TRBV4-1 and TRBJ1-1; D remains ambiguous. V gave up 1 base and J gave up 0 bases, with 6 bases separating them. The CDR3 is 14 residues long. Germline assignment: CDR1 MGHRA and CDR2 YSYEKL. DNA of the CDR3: TGCGCCAGCAGCCAAGTACACATGAACACTGAAGCTTTCTTT. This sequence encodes CASSQVHMNTEAFF.

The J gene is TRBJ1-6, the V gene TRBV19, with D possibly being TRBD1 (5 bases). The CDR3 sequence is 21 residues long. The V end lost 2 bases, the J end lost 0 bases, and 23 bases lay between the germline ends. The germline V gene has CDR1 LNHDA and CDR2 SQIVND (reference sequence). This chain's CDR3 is CASSISVPGGTRRSYNSPLHF. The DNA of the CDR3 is TGTGCCAGTAGTATAAGCGTACCCGGGGGGACTCGCCGCTCCTATAATTCACCCCTCCACTTT. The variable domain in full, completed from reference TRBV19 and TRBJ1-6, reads DGGITQSPKYLFRKEGQNVTLSCEQNLNHDAMYWYRQDPGQGLRLIYYSQIVNDFQKGDIAEGYSVSREKKESFPLTVTSAQKNPTAFYLCASSISVPGGTRRSYNSPLHFGNGTRLTVT.

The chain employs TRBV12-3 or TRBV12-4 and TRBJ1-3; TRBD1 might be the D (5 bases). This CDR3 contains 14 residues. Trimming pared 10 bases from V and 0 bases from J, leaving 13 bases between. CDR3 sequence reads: CAIPGGGSGNTIYF. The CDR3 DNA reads TGTGCCATCCCGGGGGGGGGCTCTGGAAACACCATATATTTT.

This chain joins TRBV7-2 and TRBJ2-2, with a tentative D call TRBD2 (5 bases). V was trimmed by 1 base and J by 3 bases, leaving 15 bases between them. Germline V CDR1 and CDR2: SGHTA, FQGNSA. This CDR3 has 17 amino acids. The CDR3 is CASSLGVRLRDTGELFF. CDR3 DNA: TGTGCCAGCAGCTTAGGGGTCAGGTTGCGGGACACCGGGGAGCTGTTTTTT.

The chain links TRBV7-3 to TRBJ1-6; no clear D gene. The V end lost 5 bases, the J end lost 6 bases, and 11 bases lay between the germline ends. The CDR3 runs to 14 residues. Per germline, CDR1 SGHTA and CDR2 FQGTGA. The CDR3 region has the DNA TGTGCCAGCAGCGTTGGACGGTCTAATTCACCCCTCCACTTT. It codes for CASSVGRSNSPLHF.

Here the CDR3 DNA reads TGTGCCAGCAGCTTAGAGGGACAGGGGGCTTTTGGCTACACCTTC. It encodes CASSLEGQGAFGYTF. The chain employs TRBV7-6 and TRBJ1-2; 12 nucleotides line up with TRBD1. V was pared by 1 base and J by 7 bases, with 4 bases of the junction left unmatched. This CDR3 has 15 residues. Germline V gene data show CDR1 as SGHVS and CDR2 as FNYEAQ.

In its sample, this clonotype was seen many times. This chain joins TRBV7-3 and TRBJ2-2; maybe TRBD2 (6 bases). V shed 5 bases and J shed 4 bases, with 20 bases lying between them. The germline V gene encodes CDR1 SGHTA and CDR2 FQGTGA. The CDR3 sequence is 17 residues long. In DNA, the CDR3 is TGTGCCAGCAGCCCCAAAGGGGAGAGGGGAGGCACCGGGGAGCTGTTTTTT. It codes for CASSPKGERGGTGELFF.

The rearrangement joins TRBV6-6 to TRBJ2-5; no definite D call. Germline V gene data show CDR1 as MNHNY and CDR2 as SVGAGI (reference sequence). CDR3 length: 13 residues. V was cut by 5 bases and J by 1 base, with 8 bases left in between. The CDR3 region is CASSRTTQETQYF. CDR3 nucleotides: TGTGCCAGCAGTCGAACTACCCAAGAGACCCAGTACTTC.

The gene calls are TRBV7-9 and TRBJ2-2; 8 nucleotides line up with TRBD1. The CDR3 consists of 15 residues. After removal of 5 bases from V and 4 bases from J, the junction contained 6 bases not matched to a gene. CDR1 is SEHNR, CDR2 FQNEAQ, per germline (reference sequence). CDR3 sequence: CASSPGGGATGELFF. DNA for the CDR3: TGTGCCAGCAGCCCAGGGGGCGGGGCCACCGGGGAGCTGTTTTTT. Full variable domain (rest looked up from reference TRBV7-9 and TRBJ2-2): DTGVSQNPRHKITKRGQNVTFRCDPISEHNRLYWYRQTLGQGPEFLTYFQNEAQLEKSRLLSDRFSAERPKGSFSTLEIQRTEQGDSAMYLCASSPGGGATGELFFGEGSRLTVL.

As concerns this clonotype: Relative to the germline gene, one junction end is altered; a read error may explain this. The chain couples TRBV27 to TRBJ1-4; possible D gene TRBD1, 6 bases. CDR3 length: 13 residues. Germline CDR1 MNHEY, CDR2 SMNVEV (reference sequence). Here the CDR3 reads CTSSPRGGEKLFF. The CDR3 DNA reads TGTACCAGCAGCCCACGAGGGGGGGAAAAACTGTTTTTT.

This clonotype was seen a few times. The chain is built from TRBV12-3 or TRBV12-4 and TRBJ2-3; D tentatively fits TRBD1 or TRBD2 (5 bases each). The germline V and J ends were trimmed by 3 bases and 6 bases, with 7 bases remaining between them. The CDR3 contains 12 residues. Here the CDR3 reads CASSFEGDTQYF. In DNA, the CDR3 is TGTGCCAGCAGTTTTGAGGGGGATACGCAGTATTTT.

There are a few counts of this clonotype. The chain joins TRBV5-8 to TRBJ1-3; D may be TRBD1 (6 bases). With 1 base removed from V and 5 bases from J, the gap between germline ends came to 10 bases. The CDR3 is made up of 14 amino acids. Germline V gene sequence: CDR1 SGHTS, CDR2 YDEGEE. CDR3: CASSLRTDRNTIYF. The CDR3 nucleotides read TGTGCCAGCAGCTTGAGGACAGATAGAAACACCATATATTTT.

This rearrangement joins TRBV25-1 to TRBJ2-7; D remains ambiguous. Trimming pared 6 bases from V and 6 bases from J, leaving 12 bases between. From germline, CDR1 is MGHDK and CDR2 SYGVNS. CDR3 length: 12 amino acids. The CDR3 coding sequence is TGTGCCAGCAGCTTTGGCGAATTCGAGCAGTACTTC. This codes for CASSFGEFEQYF.

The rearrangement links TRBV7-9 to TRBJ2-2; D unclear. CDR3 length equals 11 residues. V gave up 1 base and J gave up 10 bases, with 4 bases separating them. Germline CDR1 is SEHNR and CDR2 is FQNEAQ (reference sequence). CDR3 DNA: TGTGCCAGCAGCTTAGTCCTGGAGCTGTTTTTT. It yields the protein CASSLVLELFF.